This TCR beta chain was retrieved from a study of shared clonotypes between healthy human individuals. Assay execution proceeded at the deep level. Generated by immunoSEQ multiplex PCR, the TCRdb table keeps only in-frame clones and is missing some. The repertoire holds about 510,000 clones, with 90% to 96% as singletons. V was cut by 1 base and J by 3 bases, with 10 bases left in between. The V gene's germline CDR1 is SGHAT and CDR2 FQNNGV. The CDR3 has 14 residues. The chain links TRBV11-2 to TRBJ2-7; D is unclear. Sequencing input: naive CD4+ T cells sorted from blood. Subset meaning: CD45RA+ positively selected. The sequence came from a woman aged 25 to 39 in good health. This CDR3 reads CASSLARKSYEQYF. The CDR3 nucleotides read TGTGCCAGCAGCTTAGCCCGGAAGAGCTACGAGCAGTACTTC.